Each of the 22 T cell receptor beta chains below was sequenced from the same sample in a study of T cell changes during pregnancy in multiple sclerosis. Profiled with immunoSEQ multiplex PCR; TCRdb holds only in-frame clones, not every one. The repertoire holds 100,000 or so clones, with approximately 93% as singletons. The starting material was peripheral blood, obtained after pregnancy. These receptors were obtained from a female donor in good health, enrolled as a control in a pregnancy study.

The chain employs TRBV4-2 and TRBJ2-7, with TRBD2 matching over 11 bases. This CDR3 region has 15 residues. Germline lookup yields CDR1 LGHNA and CDR2 YNFKEQ. J was trimmed by 3 bases and V by 4 bases; bases with no gene match: 5. The CDR3, as DNA: TGTGCCAGCAGCCTCGGGACTAGCGGTGACTACGAGCAGTACTTC. Translating it yields CASSLGTSGDYEQYF.

This clone was observed once. The chain is built from TRBV28 and TRBJ2-1, with 14 bases aligning to TRBD2. Losses at the gene ends were 5 bases for V and 4 bases for J; bases not matched to a gene: 10. The CDR3 consists of 18 residues. Germline CDR1 reads MDHEN; CDR2 reads SYDVKM. The CDR3 nucleotides are TGTGCCAGCAGTCGACTAGCGGGAGGGGGAAACTTTTACAATGAGCAGTTCTTC. Encoded protein: CASSRLAGGGNFYNEQFF.

The chain combines TRBV10-3 with TRBJ1-1; tentatively, D is TRBD1 (5 bases). V was trimmed by 9 bases and J by 4 bases, leaving 12 bases between them. CDR1 and CDR2 (germline): ENHRY, SYGVKD. This CDR3 comprises 12 residues. Here the CDR3 DNA reads TGTGCCATGGGGGGGACTACCACTGAAGCTTTCTTT. Protein sequence: CAMGGTTTEAFF.

This rearrangement joins TRBV7-9 to TRBJ1-4; D uncertain. CDR1 and CDR2 (germline): SEHNR, FQNEAQ (reference sequence). Trimming stripped 3 bases from V and 1 base from J, with 9 bases between. The CDR3 consists of 15 residues. The CDR3 nucleotides read TGTGCCAGCAGCTTTTTCGGGGTAACTAATGAAAAACTGTTTTTT. It is translated as CASSFFGVTNEKLFF.

This chain joins TRBV5-6 and TRBJ2-3; 7 bases agree with TRBD1. This CDR3 spans 15 amino acids. Looked up from germline, CDR1 is SGHDT and CDR2 is YYEEEE. The V and J ends lost 2 bases and 5 bases, in that order; junction bases with no gene match: 8. CDR3 region: CASSLQGPFGDTQYF. CDR3 DNA: TGTGCCAGCAGCTTACAGGGGCCATTTGGAGATACGCAGTATTTT.

This clone was seen more than once but under ten times. This chain uses TRBV5-4 with TRBJ2-7, with 8 nucleotides matching TRBD2. Germline-derived CDR1 and CDR2 are SGHNT and YYREEE (reference sequence). V dropped 7 bases and J dropped 5; count of bases not matched to a gene: 8. This CDR3 is built from 13 residues. CDR3 sequence (DNA): TGTGCCAGCCAACGTGTGGGACTAGACGAGCAGTACTTC. Amino acid sequence: CASQRVGLDEQYF.

The sample holds one count of this clone. The chain is built from TRBV18 and TRBJ2-7, with 11 bases aligning to TRBD1. The CDR3 is 14 amino acids. Germline values: CDR1 KGHSH, CDR2 LQKENI. After removal of 5 bases from V and 2 bases from J, the junction contained 2 bases not matched to a gene. The CDR3 loop reads CASSTGQGAYEQYF. The CDR3 nucleotides read TGTGCCAGCTCAACGGGACAGGGGGCCTACGAGCAGTACTTC.

The chain joins TRBV5-1 to TRBJ1-1; D is undetermined. Trimming took off 0 bases at V and 5 bases at J, with 11 bases between the two ends. The V gene's germline CDR1 is SGHRS and CDR2 YFSETQ. CDR3 length equals 14 residues. The CDR3 loop is CASSLGSVRTEAFF. The CDR3 DNA reads TGCGCCAGCAGCTTGGGTTCGGTTCGGACTGAAGCTTTCTTT.

V is TRBV28 and J is TRBJ2-1; maybe TRBD2 (6 bases). Trimming removed 9 bases from V and 1 base from J, with 16 bases in between. This CDR3 has 15 amino acids. Looked up from germline, CDR1 is MDHEN and CDR2 is SYDVKM. The DNA for the CDR3 is TGTGCCAGTCAAATAGCGGAGATTTCCTACAATGAGCAGTTCTTC. Residues: CASQIAEISYNEQFF.

This clone was seen only a few times. The same CDR3 also results from other DNA sequences found in this sample. The rearrangement uses TRBV2 and TRBJ1-5; 7 nucleotides match TRBD1. The germline CDR1 and CDR2 sequences are SNHLY and FYNNEI. V gave up 6 bases and J gave up 2 bases; unmatched junction bases: 1. The CDR3 is 13 residues long. The DNA of the CDR3 is TGTGCCAGCAGCGGACAGGGCAATCAGCCCCAGCATTTT. Protein product: CASSGQGNQPQHF.

The V call is TRBV11-3, the J call TRBJ2-1; D unclear. V lost 0 bases, J lost 9 bases, and 15 bases lay in between. Germline V gives CDR1 SGHNT, CDR2 YENEEA. This CDR3 comprises 15 residues. The CDR3 region has the DNA TGTGCCAGCAGCTTAGATATTAACCCTCGAGCTGAGCAGTTCTTC. Translated, it gives CASSLDINPRAEQFF.

The chain carries TRBV29-1 and TRBJ2-5, with D possibly matching TRBD1 (6 bases). Deletions cut 6 bases from V and 0 bases from J, with 14 bases between. Germline CDR1 SQVTM, CDR2 ANQGSEA. CDR3 size: 14 residues. Here the CDR3 reads CSVTGTWYQETQYF. In DNA, the CDR3 is TGCAGCGTAACCGGGACATGGTACCAAGAGACCCAGTACTTC.

The chain combines TRBV15 with TRBJ2-3; a weak D match, TRBD1 (6 bases). CDR3 length equals 15 residues. V was shortened by 1 base and J by 2 bases, with 10 bases between the two germline ends. Germline CDR1 reads LNHNV; CDR2 reads YYDKDF (reference sequence). CDR3 sequence: CATSRVDRFTDTQYF. The CDR3 DNA follows: TGTGCCACCAGCAGAGTAGACAGGTTCACAGATACGCAGTATTTT.

The chain employs TRBV10-3 and TRBJ1-1; 7 nucleotides agree with TRBD1. The CDR3 length is 15 residues. CDR1 is ENHRY and CDR2 is SYGVKD in the germline V gene. The V gene end was trimmed by 6 bases and the J gene end by 0 bases; junction bases not matched to a gene: 7. CDR3 residues: CAIRPQGVMNTEAFF. The CDR3 coding sequence is TGTGCCATCAGGCCCCAGGGGGTGATGAACACTGAAGCTTTCTTT.

The V gene is TRBV5-1, the J gene TRBJ2-2, with a tentative D call TRBD2 (6 bases). The V gene lost 0 bases and the J gene lost 7 bases, with 13 bases spanning the gap. CDR3 length: 15 residues. CDR1 is SGHRS, CDR2 YFSETQ, per germline. CDR3 amino acids: CASSLGGGDGGELFF. In nucleotides, the CDR3 is TGCGCCAGCAGCTTGGGCGGCGGGGATGGCGGGGAGCTGTTTTTT.

This clone came up a few times. The chain is built from TRBV18 and TRBJ2-2; 14 bases map to TRBD2. The CDR3 is 16 residues long. J lost 6 bases, V lost 5 bases, and 5 bases had no gene match. Germline-derived CDR1 and CDR2 are KGHSH and LQKENI. CDR3 DNA sequence: TGTGCCAGCTCAGCTGGACTAGCGGGAGGTTCCGGGGAGCTGTTTTTT. This translates into CASSAGLAGGSGELFF.

The rearrangement joins TRBV7-8 to TRBJ2-3, with D maybe TRBD1 (5 bases). Per germline, CDR1 SGHVS and CDR2 FQNEAQ. Deletions cut 8 bases from V and 2 bases from J, with 14 bases between. This CDR3 contains 14 residues. The CDR3 DNA is TGTGCCAGCGGCGTAGGACACAACACAGATACGCAGTATTTT. Residues: CASGVGHNTDTQYF. Complete variable domain (other parts from reference TRBV7-8 and TRBJ2-3): GAGVSQSPRYKVAKRGQDVALRCDPISGHVSLFWYQQALGQGPEFLTYFQNEAQLDKSGLPSDRFFAERPEGSVSTLKIQRTQQEDSAVYLCASGVGHNTDTQYFGPGTRLTVL.

This rearrangement joins TRBV29-1 to TRBJ2-4; 11 nucleotides line up with TRBD1. The length of the CDR3 is 12 residues. CDR1 and CDR2 from the germline V gene are SQVTM and ANQGSEA. V lost 7 bases to trimming and J lost 9 bases; unmatched junction nucleotides: 5. CDR3 region: CSARDRGIIQYF. The CDR3 nucleotides are TGCAGCGCCCGGGACAGGGGGATCATTCAGTACTTC. The entire variable domain, with the rest obtained from reference TRBV29-1 and TRBJ2-4, is as follows: SAVISQKPSRDICQRGTSLTIQCQVDSQVTMMFWYRQQPGQSLTLIATANQGSEATYESGFVIDKFPISRPNLTFSTLTVSNMSPEDSSIYLCSARDRGIIQYFGAGTRLSVL.

The chain has TRBV4-1 and TRBJ2-7; D remains ambiguous. CDR1 is MGHRA, CDR2 YSYEKL, per germline. The V end lost 1 base, the J end lost 2 bases, and 9 bases lay between the germline ends. The CDR3 sequence is 14 residues long. The CDR3 region has the DNA TGCGCCAGCAGCCAAGTGCCAGAGGCCTACGAGCAGTACTTC. Protein sequence: CASSQVPEAYEQYF.

V usage is TRBV6-5 and J usage is TRBJ1-5; 7 bases line up with TRBD1. Germline V gene data show CDR1 as MNHEY and CDR2 as SVGAGI. J lost 0 bases, V lost 3 bases, and 5 bases had no gene match. The CDR3 is made up of 16 amino acids. The chain's CDR3 is CASSYPGQVSNQPQHF. The CDR3 DNA sequence: TGTGCCAGCAGTTATCCCGGACAGGTTAGCAATCAGCCCCAGCATTTT.

V gene TRBV4-1 combines with J gene TRBJ2-1; a weak D match, TRBD2 (5 bases). Trimming pared 3 bases from V and 3 bases from J, leaving 27 bases between. Germline assignment: CDR1 MGHRA and CDR2 YSYEKL. The CDR3 covers 20 residues. The CDR3 DNA reads as TGCGCCAGCAGCCAGCTCCGGGGAATAGTAGGTGAGGGAAGCTACAATGAGCAGTTCTTC. Translating gives CASSQLRGIVGEGSYNEQFF.

The chain is built from TRBV4-1 and TRBJ2-7; TRBD1 matches at 12 bases. The CDR3 sequence is 15 residues long. V lost 2 bases to trimming and J lost 7 bases; unmatched junction nucleotides: 6. Germline CDR1 and CDR2: MGHRA and YSYEKL. The CDR3 sequence: CASSQLGQGAGEQYF. In DNA, the CDR3 is TGCGCCAGCAGCCAATTGGGACAGGGGGCGGGGGAGCAGTACTTC.